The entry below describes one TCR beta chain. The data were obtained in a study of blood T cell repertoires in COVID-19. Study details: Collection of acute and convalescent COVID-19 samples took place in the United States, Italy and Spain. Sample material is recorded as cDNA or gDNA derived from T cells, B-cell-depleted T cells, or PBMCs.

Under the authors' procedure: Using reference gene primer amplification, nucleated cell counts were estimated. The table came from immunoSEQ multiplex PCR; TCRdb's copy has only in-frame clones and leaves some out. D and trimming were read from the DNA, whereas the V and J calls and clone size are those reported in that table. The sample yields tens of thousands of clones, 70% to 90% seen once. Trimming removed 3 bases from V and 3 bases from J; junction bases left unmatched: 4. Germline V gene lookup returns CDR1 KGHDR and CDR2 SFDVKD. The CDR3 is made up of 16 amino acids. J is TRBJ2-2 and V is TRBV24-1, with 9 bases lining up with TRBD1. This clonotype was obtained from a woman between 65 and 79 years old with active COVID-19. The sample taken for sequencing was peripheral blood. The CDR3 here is CATSDPTGGDTGELFF. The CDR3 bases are TGTGCCACCAGTGATCCGACAGGGGGGGACACCGGGGAGCTGTTTTTT.